This T cell receptor (beta chain) was identified during a study of cytomegalovirus exposure and HLA in healthy donors. Study-level results: Follow-up analysis later connected one missense variant in DCLRE1C with trimming of TCR beta V- and J-genes. The authors considered a cluster of highly shared sequence variants likely to be a sequencing artifact.

The PCR contained 60 Vbeta and 13 Jbeta primers. Using immunoSEQ multiplex PCR, the repertoire was profiled, and TCRdb retains in-frame clones only, with some absent. The sample yields about 180,000 clones, about 80% seen once. Concerning this clone itself: Its antigen is unknown.

The sequence was collected from a man aged 25 to 40 in good health and CMV-seropositive. The sample was PBMCs.

CDR3 amino acids: CASSVGTGGAPQYF. The DNA of the CDR3 is TGTGCCAGCAGCGTGGGGACAGGGGGAGCTCCGCAGTACTTC. The V gene is TRBV9, the J gene TRBJ2-7; 11 bases are a match to TRBD1. CDR3 length equals 14 residues. The trim removed 2 bases at V and 9 bases at J, leaving 7 bases unmatched. The germline gives CDR1 SGDLS, CDR2 YYNGEE.